This TCR beta chain derives from a study of shared T cell receptors in the human thymus. The CDR3 extends over 12 amino acids. Per germline, CDR1 MGHDK and CDR2 SYGVNS. V was shortened by 5 bases and J by 10 bases, with 14 bases between the two germline ends. Only in-frame clones appear in the TCRdb table, and some are missing; sequencing was by immunoSEQ multiplex PCR. The sample holds over 65,000 clones; over 90% are singletons and the top ten take less than 0.04%. The material sequenced was thymocytes. This sequence was found in a human donor. This chain joins TRBV25-1 and TRBJ1-1; weak D call: TRBD1 (5 bases). The CDR3 region is CASSSGLGGAFF. In DNA form, the CDR3 reads TGTGCCAGCAGTAGCGGGCTGGGGGGAGCTTTCTTT.